Below, 25 T cell receptor beta chains from the same sample are listed, as sequenced in a study of radiotherapy plus CTLA-4 blockade in lung cancer. The protocol was immunoSEQ multiplex PCR, while the TCRdb copy is restricted to in-frame clones and leaves out a portion. The sample holds under 100,000 clones, around 86% seen once. The sequenced sample was peripheral blood, obtained from a patient treated with radiotherapy plus ipilimumab. The receptors stem from a human donor with non-small cell lung cancer that progressed on radiotherapy plus ipilimumab.

This chain uses TRBV2 with TRBJ1-5, with TRBD1 matching 8 bases. The CDR3 is 14 residues long. V dropped 4 bases and J dropped 4; count of bases not matched to a gene: 3. Germline assignment: CDR1 SNHLY and CDR2 FYNNEI. CDR3 nucleotides: TGTGCCAGCAGTGCCCGGACAGGGAATCAGCCCCAGCATTTT. As protein: CASSARTGNQPQHF.

This rearrangement joins TRBV7-2 to TRBJ1-1; the D is unclear. CDR1 and CDR2 (germline): SGHTA, FQGNSA. This CDR3 has 13 amino acids. Trimming removed 5 bases at V and 1 base at J, with 8 bases between. CDR3 residues: CASSQGWNTEAFF. As DNA, the CDR3 is TGTGCCAGCAGCCAAGGATGGAACACTGAAGCTTTCTTT.

V gene TRBV7-9 combines with J gene TRBJ2-5; the D gene is possibly TRBD2 (6 bases). The germline V gene has CDR1 SEHNR and CDR2 FQNEAQ (reference sequence). The length of the CDR3 is 15 residues. V gave up 1 base and J gave up 7 bases, with 16 bases separating them. In nucleotides, the CDR3 is TGTGCCAGCAGCTTAGTGCGGGACGGAAGAATGACCCAGTACTTC. Translated, it gives CASSLVRDGRMTQYF.

The rearrangement links TRBV29-1 to TRBJ1-2; D is unresolved. V was pared by 3 bases and J by 5 bases, with 13 bases between. This CDR3 region has 13 residues. CDR1 is SQVTM and CDR2 is ANQGSEA in the germline V gene. CDR3 residues: CSVDDRATYGYTF. The CDR3 nucleotides read TGCAGCGTTGATGATAGGGCAACTTATGGCTACACCTTC.

The chain carries TRBV9 and TRBJ2-1; the match to TRBD2 covers 10 bases. Germline CDR1 SGDLS, CDR2 YYNGEE. This CDR3 has 16 amino acids. Trimming cost V 4 bases and J 9 bases; bases outside gene matches: 13. CDR3 in amino acids: CASSTALAGAISEQFF. CDR3 DNA sequence: TGTGCCAGCAGCACCGCCCTAGCGGGAGCGATCAGTGAGCAGTTCTTC.

The rearrangement links TRBV5-8 to TRBJ1-6; D is ambiguous. Germline V gene sequence: CDR1 SGHTS, CDR2 YDEGEE. CDR3 size: 18 residues. V gave up 0 bases and J gave up 4 bases, with 17 bases separating them. The CDR3 nucleotides read TGTGCCAGCAGCTTGGATTTTGGGAACCTGGATTATAATTCACCCCTCCACTTT. Protein product: CASSLDFGNLDYNSPLHF.

The V and J genes are TRBV15 and TRBJ1-1; D unresolved. Trimming cost V 0 bases and J 2 bases, with 13 bases left between them. The CDR3 length is 16 residues. Germline V CDR1 and CDR2: LNHNV, YYDKDF (reference sequence). This CDR3 reads CATSRDTTRSNTEAFF. In DNA, the CDR3 is TGTGCCACCAGCAGAGATACAACCCGGAGTAACACTGAAGCTTTCTTT.

This chain connects TRBV14 to TRBJ2-3; D is undetermined. There are 13 residues in the CDR3. Germline CDR1 SGHDN, CDR2 FVKESK. V was cut by 0 bases and J by 5 bases, with 6 bases left in between. The CDR3 nucleotides are TGTGCCAGCAGCCAAGATCGTAGAGATACGCAGTATTTT. Residues: CASSQDRRDTQYF.

V and J are TRBV7-2 and TRBJ2-2; tentative D call: TRBD2 (5 bases). Germline lookup yields CDR1 SGHTA and CDR2 FQGNSA. Trimming pared 5 bases from V and 2 bases from J, leaving 12 bases between. The CDR3 contains 15 residues. CDR3 coding DNA: TGTGCCAGCAGCCCAGGACTCGTTAACACCGGGGAGCTGTTTTTT. The encoded protein is CASSPGLVNTGELFF.

The chain links TRBV10-3 to TRBJ2-7; TRBD2 matches at 13 bases. In germline, CDR1 is ENHRY, CDR2 SYGVKD. J was trimmed by 3 bases and V by 4 bases; bases with no gene match: 3. The CDR3 sequence is 15 residues long. The CDR3 loop is CAISGGLAGVYEQYF. In DNA form, the CDR3 reads TGTGCCATCAGTGGTGGACTAGCGGGAGTCTACGAGCAGTACTTC.

This clone has just a few counts. The chain combines TRBV5-6 with TRBJ1-1; D possibly corresponds to TRBD1 (6 bases). The CDR3 consists of 16 residues. V lost 0 bases, J lost 1 base, and 13 bases lay in between. The germline V gene encodes CDR1 SGHDT and CDR2 YYEEEE. The CDR3 loop is CASSLAGGQSNTEAFF. The CDR3 DNA is TGTGCCAGCAGCTTGGCGGGGGGGCAATCGAACACTGAAGCTTTCTTT.

This clone was picked up one time. The chain employs TRBV7-2 and TRBJ2-3, with D perhaps TRBD1 or TRBD2 (5 bases each). V was clipped by 0 bases and J by 4 bases, with 14 bases between them. In germline, CDR1 is SGHTA, CDR2 FQGNSA. The CDR3 covers 16 residues. The CDR3 loop reads CASSLAGQGVSDTQYF. The CDR3 region has the DNA TGTGCCAGCAGCTTAGCGGGGCAGGGAGTTTCAGATACGCAGTATTTT.

This clone was observed a handful of times. The chain's CDR3 is CATSSQRSYEQYF. DNA of the CDR3: TGTGCCACCAGCAGCCAGAGGAGCTACGAGCAGTACTTC. J is TRBJ2-7 and V is TRBV15; D not certain. In germline, CDR1 is LNHNV, CDR2 YYDKDF (reference sequence). This CDR3 is built from 13 residues. The ends were cut back, 3 bases at V and 3 bases at J, with 9 bases in the middle. Using reference TRBV15 and TRBJ2-7 for the parts outside the CDR3, the full variable domain is DAMVIQNPRYQVTQFGKPVTLSCSQTLNHNVMYWYQQKSSQAPKLLFHYYDKDFNNEADTPDNFQSRRPNTSFCFLDIRSPGLGDTAMYLCATSSQRSYEQYFGPGTRLTVT.

This chain connects TRBV7-2 to TRBJ2-7; TRBD2 is a possible D gene (5 bases). The length of the CDR3 is 15 residues. The germline gives CDR1 SGHTA, CDR2 FQGNSA. V shed 4 bases and J shed 0 bases, with 13 bases lying between them. The CDR3 spells CASSSAAGLSYEQYF. The CDR3 DNA reads TGTGCCAGCAGCTCAGCGGCCGGGCTCTCCTACGAGCAGTACTTC. The full variable domain, with the rest looked up from reference TRBV7-2 and TRBJ2-7, is GAGVSQSPSNKVTEKGKDVELRCDPISGHTALYWYRQSLGQGLEFLIYFQGNSAPDKSGLPSDRFSAERTGGSVSTLTIQRTQQEDSAVYLCASSSAAGLSYEQYFGPGTRLTVT.

The CDR3 DNA is TGTGCCCTCCAGGGGAGCACAGATACGCAGTATTTT. It codes for CALQGSTDTQYF. V usage is TRBV7-2 and J usage is TRBJ2-3, with a possible D match to TRBD1 (6 bases). CDR1 is SGHTA and CDR2 is FQGNSA in the germline V gene. Trimming removed 11 bases at V and 0 bases at J, with 9 bases between. The CDR3 extends over 12 amino acids.

The chain uses TRBV9 and TRBJ2-7; D is uncertain. Per germline, CDR1 SGDLS and CDR2 YYNGEE. Trimming cost V 3 bases and J 2 bases, with 12 bases left between them. The CDR3 sequence is 14 residues long. The CDR3, as DNA: TGTGCCAGCAGCGCCGGATACGTCCCCTACGAGCAGTACTTC. This gives the protein CASSAGYVPYEQYF. The whole variable domain, filled in from reference TRBV9 and TRBJ2-7, reads DSGVTQTPKHLITATGQRVTLRCSPRSGDLSVYWYQQSLDQGLQFLIQYYNGEERAKGNILERFSAQQFPDLHSELNLSSLELGDSALYFCASSAGYVPYEQYFGPGTRLTVT.

This sequence joins TRBV28 and TRBJ1-5; possibly TRBD1 for D (5 bases). The CDR3 spans 15 residues. CDR1 and CDR2 from the germline V gene are MDHEN and SYDVKM. The V end lost 7 bases, the J end lost 0 bases, and 13 bases lay between the germline ends. Here the CDR3 reads CASNSLQGSNQPQHF. Written as DNA, the CDR3 is TGTGCCAGCAACTCACTCCAGGGTAGCAATCAGCCCCAGCATTTT.

The V gene is TRBV11-3, the J gene TRBJ2-7; D not resolved. In germline, CDR1 is SGHNT, CDR2 YENEEA. The germline V and J ends were trimmed by 7 bases and 4 bases, with 11 bases remaining between them. The CDR3 is 12 amino acids. In DNA form, the CDR3 reads TGTGCCAGCACCTCTGGAACGTACGAGCAGTACTTC. Residues: CASTSGTYEQYF.

V usage is TRBV30 and J usage is TRBJ2-2; D ambiguous. From germline, CDR1 is GTSNPN and CDR2 SVGIG (reference sequence). V lost 0 bases and J lost 5, with 7 bases in between. The CDR3 sequence is 13 residues long. The CDR3 spells CAWSVLGTGELFF. Here the CDR3 DNA reads TGTGCCTGGAGTGTACTGGGAACCGGGGAGCTGTTTTTT.

The V and J genes are TRBV29-1 and TRBJ2-5, with 8 bases identical to TRBD2. J lost 4 bases, V lost 1 base, and 11 bases had no gene match. This CDR3 comprises 16 residues. CDR1 and CDR2 (germline): SQVTM, ANQGSEA. The chain's CDR3 is CSVEGGGLVKGETQYF. The CDR3 DNA sequence: TGCAGCGTTGAAGGGGGGGGACTAGTAAAGGGAGAGACCCAGTACTTC.

This chain uses TRBV7-7 with TRBJ2-2; no reliable D call. The CDR3 is 14 residues long. Germline CDR1 and CDR2: SSHAT and FNYEAQ (reference sequence). The V gene lost 5 bases and the J gene lost 2 bases, with 9 bases spanning the gap. The CDR3 DNA sequence: TGTGCCAGCAGCCCGGGCCTTAACACCGGGGAGCTGTTTTTT. It specifies CASSPGLNTGELFF.

This clone showed up just a few times. The V gene is TRBV18, the J gene TRBJ1-2; 7 bases line up with TRBD1. Looked up from germline, CDR1 is KGHSH and CDR2 is LQKENI. The CDR3 spans 14 residues. V dropped 3 bases and J dropped 5; count of bases not matched to a gene: 6. The DNA of the CDR3 is TGTGCCAGCTCACCCGACAGGGTTTGGTATGGCTACACCTTC. Translation: CASSPDRVWYGYTF.

The gene calls are TRBV28 and TRBJ2-5; no reliable D call. The end of the DNA fits TRBJ2-7 better, so the J call may be wrong. The CDR3 runs to 11 residues. Germline CDR1 reads MDHEN; CDR2 reads SYDVKM. CDR3 bases: TGTGCCAGCAGTCCCCGGTACGAGCAGTACTTC. Residues: CASSPRYEQYF.

The V and J genes are TRBV13 and TRBJ1-4; D remains unclear. Germline V lookup: CDR1 PRHDT, CDR2 FYEKMQ (reference sequence). This CDR3 is built from 14 residues. V lost 5 bases and J 6 bases, leaving 13 bases between the germline ends. CDR3 region: CASSQTLRDEKLFF. Written as DNA, the CDR3 is TGTGCCAGCAGCCAGACACTTAGGGATGAAAAACTGTTTTTT.

This sequence joins TRBV15 and TRBJ1-2; D possibly corresponds to TRBD1 (6 bases). Germline CDR1 and CDR2: LNHNV and YYDKDF (reference sequence). This CDR3 comprises 14 residues. V was pared by 0 bases and J by 4 bases, with 9 bases between. The CDR3 is CATSRDGGAYGYTF. In DNA, the CDR3 is TGTGCCACCAGCAGAGATGGGGGGGCCTATGGCTACACCTTC.